Listed below are T cell receptor beta chains from one sample, sequenced in a study of cytomegalovirus exposure and HLA in healthy donors. This table comes from immunoSEQ multiplex PCR, and its TCRdb copy is limited to in-frame clones, with some not included. This sample has 150,000 to 180,000 clones, with roughly 90% found just once. Sequencing was done on a sample of PBMCs. The receptor source for this set is a man aged 18 to 29 in good health and CMV-seropositive. Both conserved end residues are part of each CDR3. The D gene is left open where the match is weak. Only some rows state a clone size, as once, few, many or a class for expanded clones.

d_call	clone_size	v_call	j_call	cdr3_nt	cdr3_aa
NA	NA	TRBV30	TRBJ2-4	TGTGCCTGGACCCTGCGGGGTGGTCTAGCCAAAAACATTCAGTACTTC	CAWTLRGGLAKNIQYF
TRBD1	NA	TRBV30	TRBJ1-5	TGTGCCTGGACCCCTGGACAGGTTAGAAATCAGCCCCAGCATTTT	CAWTPGQVRNQPQHF
TRBD1	NA	TRBV7-9	TRBJ2-1	TGTGCCAGCAGCGCGCGGACAGGGTCCTACAATGAGCAGTTCTTC	CASSARTGSYNEQFF
NA	NA	TRBV19	TRBJ2-3	TGTGCCAGTAGTAGGATAGACTCTAGCACAGATACGCAGTATTTT	CASSRIDSSTDTQYF
TRBD1	NA	TRBV2	TRBJ1-6	TGTGCCGGATGGACAGGACCCGTAAGCTCCTATAATTCACCCCTCCACTTT	CAGWTGPVSSYNSPLHF
NA	NA	TRBV19	TRBJ1-5	TGTGCCAGTATCGGGGGGGGCAGTCTCAGCAATCAGCCCCAGCATTTT	CASIGGGSLSNQPQHF
NA	NA	TRBV6-6	TRBJ2-2	TGTGCCAGCAGAACTGGGCCGGGGGAGCTGTTTTTT	CASRTGPGELFF
NA	NA	TRBV5-5	TRBJ1-5	TGTGCCAGCAGCTTGGACGGAGATCAGCCCCAGCATTTT	CASSLDGDQPQHF
TRBD1	few	TRBV9	TRBJ1-5	TGTGCCAGCAGCGTAGGAGGGACAGTTAATCAGCCCCAGCATTTT	CASSVGGTVNQPQHF
TRBD2	NA	TRBV9	TRBJ2-1	TGTGCCAGCAGCGTCGGAGGGACGGGAGGGCCTATTAATGAGCAGTTCTTC	CASSVGGTGGPINEQFF
TRBD2	NA	TRBV9	TRBJ2-1	TGTGCCAGCAGCGTAGGGTCTAGCGGGAGCTACAATGAGCAGTTCTTC	CASSVGSSGSYNEQFF
NA	NA	TRBV5-6	TRBJ2-7	TGTGCCAGCAGCTTGGACGCGACGGACAGCTCCTACGAGCAGTACTTC	CASSLDATDSSYEQYF
NA	NA	TRBV15	TRBJ1-2	TGTGCCACCAGCAGAGGGGCAGTAGGTCTAACCGGAGGCTACACCTTC	CATSRGAVGLTGGYTF
NA	NA	TRBV9	TRBJ2-7	TGTGCCAGCAGCGTAGAGGCCAGGGGGGCCGGAGAGCAGTACTTC	CASSVEARGAGEQYF
TRBD2	NA	TRBV25-1	TRBJ2-5	TGTGCCAGCGGGAGGGAGATCCCAGAGACCCAGTACTTC	CASGREIPETQYF
TRBD1	NA	TRBV6-5	TRBJ1-1	TGTGCCAGCAGTTCAACCGCGACAGGGAACCCTGAAGCTTTCTTT	CASSSTATGNPEAFF
NA	NA	TRBV6-6	TRBJ2-3	TGTGCCAGCATACGGGGTGCTAGCACAGATACGCAGTATTTT	CASIRGASTDTQYF
NA	NA	TRBV4-2	TRBJ2-7	TGTGCCAGCAGCCAAGATTTCGTGGGAGAGGCCTACGAGCAGTACTTC	CASSQDFVGEAYEQYF
NA	NA	TRBV4-3	TRBJ1-5	TGCGCCAGCAGCCAATTTCAGGGGCCTGATCAGCCCCAGCATTTT	CASSQFQGPDQPQHF
TRBD1	NA	TRBV5-3	TRBJ1-5	TGTGCCCCCCGGTTTTATACAGGGGGAAATCTTCAGCCCCAGCATTTT	CAPRFYTGGNLQPQHF
TRBD2	NA	TRBV7-9	TRBJ2-5	TGTGCCAGCAGCTTGGGAGTGGGGGGGACCCGGGAGACCCAGTACTTC	CASSLGVGGTRETQYF
NA	NA	TRBV12-1	TRBJ2-3	TGTGCCAGCAGCAACCAAGGCGGCGGGGGGGCCACAGATACGCAGTATTTT	CASSNQGGGGATDTQYF
NA	NA	TRBV9	TRBJ2-3	TGTGCCAGCAGCCCGCAAGGGGGGGTGGGCGATACGCAGTATTTT	CASSPQGGVGDTQYF
TRBD1	NA	TRBV7-8	TRBJ2-7	TGTGCCAGCAGCTTACCCGGGACAGGAGACACTTACGAGCAGTACTTC	CASSLPGTGDTYEQYF
NA	NA	TRBV7-3	TRBJ2-7	TGTGCCAGCAGCCTTCAGGGACGGGAGCGCTACGAGCAGTACTTC	CASSLQGRERYEQYF
NA	NA	TRBV2	TRBJ1-3	TGTGCCAGCAGTGAACCAGGGGCAGGGACTGGAAACACCATATATTTT	CASSEPGAGTGNTIYF
TRBD1	NA	TRBV28	TRBJ1-2	TGTGCCAGCAGGGTGGTAGGGGGCGTATCGTATGGCTACACCTTC	CASRVVGGVSYGYTF
TRBD2	NA	TRBV10-1	TRBJ2-1	TGCGCCAGCACTGGACTAGCGGGAGCACCTAGTGAGCAGTTCTTC	CASTGLAGAPSEQFF
TRBD1	NA	TRBV2	TRBJ2-1	TGTGCCAGCAGTGGTTGGGGACAGACGTCCTACAATGAGCAGTTCTTC	CASSGWGQTSYNEQFF
TRBD2	NA	TRBV5-4	TRBJ2-7	TGTGCCAGCAGCTTCTCGCGGGGGGGTCCCTACGAGCAGTACTTC	CASSFSRGGPYEQYF
NA	once	TRBV7-2	TRBJ1-3	TGTGCCAGCAGCTCGAGAGCAACTGGAAACACCATATATTTT	CASSSRATGNTIYF